This TCR beta chain was recorded in a study of T cells in Graves' hyperthyroidism and ophthalmopathy (dated by TCRdb to 2018 to 2020). About the study as a whole: Peripheral blood samples were taken at initial diagnosis, before any treatment was given. In addition, the study compared T-cell repertoires in thyroid tissue and in blood from about 6 Graves' hyperthyroidism patients. For training and testing, the 95 to 100 patients in the discovery cohort were randomly divided in a 7:3 ratio. The paper describes TCR Vbeta CDR3 sequencing of 135 peripheral blood samples, made up of about 41 ophthalmopathy patients, around 78 hyperthyroidism patients and 17 progressor patients. To identify TCR V-J signatures that set the groups apart, the researchers used a discovery cohort of about a hundred patients, made up of fewer than 50 with Graves' ophthalmopathy and 55 to 65 with stable Graves' hyperthyroidism. After sampling, hyperthyroidism patients received methimazole starting at 30 mg daily, and ophthalmopathy patients received high-dose intravenous methylprednisolone. Prospective prediction of ophthalmopathy was tested in an independent validation cohort of approximately 19 hyperthyroidism patients and 17 patients who later progressed to ophthalmopathy. Broader findings and caveats from the paper: In validation, progression to ophthalmopathy was predicted by the model with nearly 71% sensitivity and 72% to 85% specificity, a median of around 6.5 months before onset. No statistical method was used to set the sample size in advance, and investigators knew the group allocation. Most expanded thyroid clonotypes (frequency above 0.001) were also detected in blood, suggesting blood repertoires may reflect thyroid immune responses. Ophthalmopathy was separated from stable hyperthyroidism by a 13 V-J signature model, with just over 85% sensitivity and roughly 81% specificity obtained in cross-validation and 80%/75% obtained in testing.

The TCR beta CDR3 regions were amplified from the RNA transcripts. For the first round of RT-PCR on the TCR CDR3, the HTBI primer set was used together with the Qiagen OneStep RT-PCR kit. Libraries were constructed in a second round of multiplex PCR, after which size selection and purification were carried out. Libraries were sequenced paired-end with 100 bp reads on an Illumina HiSeq2000. Per the original workflow: SOAPnuke was used to process the raw data, removing reads that contained adapters or uncalled bases, had a mean Phred below 15, or lacked an exact match to the constant primer or identifier. COPE v1.2.5 was used to merge the high-quality paired reads, and each unique nucleotide sequence was defined as a clonotype. MiTCR v1.1 was used to align clonotypes to the IMGT TRBV, TRBD and TRBJ reference segments. The analysis included only V-J combinations with a frequency above 0.0001, which together covered 99% to 99.2% of the repertoires. The TCS score was defined as the ratio of F50 (clonal expansion) to E x V (chaos), calculated using BLOSUM62-based TCRdist between CDR3 peptides within each V-J. Welch's t-statistics and random forest reduced 450 to 600 V-J features to roughly 13, which were used in a naive Bayes classifier (R e1071). TCRdb handled the public reads itself, with Q25 trimming in fastp and clone calling in MiXCR, and kept productive beta chains. Each entry is one CDR3 protein sequence, shown with its most common DNA and genes. The V and J calls were not made by the authors but by TCRdb's processing. The sample table contains some 500,000 distinct CDR3 sequences; only one count was recorded for approximately 15% of them. Of the sample, about a sixth falls within the top ten clones.

In its sample, this clonotype was seen many times. The antigen it recognizes is unknown. Within one base of it there is no much larger clone, and no base qualities were kept. Graves' hyperthyroidism was defined as stable when no progression to ophthalmopathy occurred over 18 months of follow-up. The hyperthyroidism patients were between 18 and 65 years old and newly diagnosed, with a disease duration of less than 2 months. The study excluded patients with uncontrolled infections, other autoimmune diseases, pregnancy or lactation. Diagnoses were based on clinical symptoms, serum thyroxine and TRAb, thyroid ultrasound and orbital computed tomography. PBMCs were separated from roughly 9.3 ml of fresh peripheral blood using Ficoll-Paque density gradient centrifugation. Total RNA was extracted using Trizol reagent, and RNA quality was assessed on an Agilent 2100 Bioanalyzer. This TCR was recovered from a woman younger than 30 with Graves' hyperthyroidism. Source material: blood.

The DNA sequence is given as TGTGCCAGCAGCTTACTGACTAGCGGATCCACCGGGGAGCTGTTTTTT. This codes for CASSLLTSGSTGELFF. The chain couples TRBV11-3 to TRBJ2-2; 9 bases in between match TRBD2. The CDR3 measures 16 amino acids from cysteine to phenylalanine. This entry keeps only the CDR3 DNA: 48 bases, framed from base 1. CDR1 and CDR2, per the germline V gene, are SGHNT and YENEEA. Here V drops 2 bases and J drops 4 bases, and the junction holds 5 bases not matched to any gene.